These T cell receptor beta chains were read from a single sample in a study of T cells in Graves' hyperthyroidism and ophthalmopathy. TCRdb re-called the multiplex PCR reads through MiXCR, storing one row per CDR3 protein. The profile shows around 540,000 distinct CDR3 sequences, 35% to 55% of them singletons. Sequenced sample: peripheral blood or thyroid tissue (not recorded which). The receptors here all came from a woman younger than 35 with Graves' hyperthyroidism. Each CDR3 is given with its conserved first and last residue. D genes are given only for firm matches. Expanded clones get a size class; other rows say once, few or many, or leave the size out.

d_call,v_call,j_call,clone_size,cdr3_nt,cdr3_aa
.,TRBV7-9,TRBJ1-1,few,TGTGCCAGCAGCTTAGTGGGGGGGCACACTGAAGCTTTCTTT,CASSLVGGHTEAFF
.,TRBV20-1,TRBJ2-5,many,TGCAGTGCTGGGGACCTTCGGACCCAGTACTTC,CSAGDLRTQYF
.,TRBV9,TRBJ2-5,few,TGTGCCAGCAGCGCCAGGGGTCAGAGAGAGACCCAGTACTTC,CASSARGQRETQYF
.,TRBV7-3,TRBJ2-7,.,TGTGCCAGCAGCCGGTCTGGGGGGCGCAGGTACTTC,CASSRSGGRRYF
.,TRBV5-1,TRBJ2-6,few,TGCGCCAGCCGCGGGGGCTACTCTGGGGCCAACGTCCTGACTTTC,CASRGGYSGANVLTF
TRBD2,TRBV10-3,TRBJ2-7,.,TGTGCCATCAGGAAGGTCCTAGCGGGAGGGCCCCCCTACGAGCAGTACTTC,CAIRKVLAGGPPYEQYF
.,TRBV7-2,TRBJ1-5,.,TGTGCCAGCAGCTTAAATTCGGAACATCAGCCCCAGCATTTT,CASSLNSEHQPQHF
TRBD2,TRBV20-1,TRBJ2-5,few,TGCAGTGCTAGAGGGGGGGGGACCCAAGAGACCCAGTACTTC,CSARGGGTQETQYF
.,TRBV2,TRBJ2-6,many,TGTGCCAGCAGCCGGAACTCTGGGGCCAACGTCCTGACTTTC,CASSRNSGANVLTF
.,TRBV7-9,TRBJ2-7,.,TGCGCCAGCAGCCACGAGTGGGGGTCGCCGGCCGAGCAGTACTTC,CASSHEWGSPAEQYF
.,TRBV7-2,TRBJ2-7,many,TGTGCCAGCAGCTTAGTTACAGGGTCCTCCTACGAGCAGTACTTC,CASSLVTGSSYEQYF
.,TRBV9,TRBJ1-4,.,TGTGCCAGCAGCGCCGACAGGTTTAATGAAAAACTGTTTTTT,CASSADRFNEKLFF
TRBD1,TRBV20-1,TRBJ1-5,few,TGCAGTGCTGTAGGGACAGGGGGCGTCCATCAGCCCCAGCATTTT,CSAVGTGGVHQPQHF